Listed below are T cell receptor beta chains from one sample, sequenced in a study of blood T cells in healthy people across ages. One entry per CDR3 protein results from TCRdb running MiXCR on the 5' RACE reads. The sample contains around 520,000 distinct CDR3 sequences, around a quarter of which appear only once. The sample also formed part of further work on T cells of mothers and their children.

Sequencing was done on a sample of blood. Receptors were obtained from a boy aged 2-9 years in good health. Both conserved end residues are part of each CDR3. D genes are given only for firm matches. Only some rows state a clone size, as once, few, many or a class for expanded clones.

len: 14; v_gene: TRBV10-3; j_gene: TRBJ1-2; d_gene: TRBD1; abundance: few; CDR3nt: TGTGCCACACAGCCGGGACAGGGGCGAGAAGGCTACACCTTC; CDR3aa: CATQPGQGREGYTF
len: 18; v_gene: TRBV7-9; j_gene: TRBJ1-5; d_gene: NA; abundance: NA; CDR3nt: TGTGCCAGCAGCTTAGTAGGCCTGGGGGGGGCAGGCAATCAGCCCCAGCATTTT; CDR3aa: CASSLVGLGGAGNQPQHF
len: 14; v_gene: TRBV5-1; j_gene: TRBJ2-5; d_gene: TRBD1; abundance: NA; CDR3nt: TGCGCCAGCAGCTCACAGGGGGCGGAGGAGACCCAGTACTTC; CDR3aa: CASSSQGAEETQYF
len: 16; v_gene: TRBV19; j_gene: TRBJ2-5; d_gene: TRBD2; abundance: few; CDR3nt: TGTGCCAGTAGTATACCCACGACTAGCGGGAGTGAGACCCAGTACTTC; CDR3aa: CASSIPTTSGSETQYF
len: 13; v_gene: TRBV12-3/TRBV12-4; j_gene: TRBJ1-4; d_gene: TRBD1; abundance: NA; CDR3nt: TGTGCCAGCAGGGGGACAGGCGACGAAAAACTGTTTTTT; CDR3aa: CASRGTGDEKLFF
len: 15; v_gene: TRBV7-2; j_gene: TRBJ2-7; d_gene: NA; abundance: NA; CDR3nt: TGTGCCAGCAGCTCCGGGGCAGGCTGGACCTACGAGCAGTACTTC; CDR3aa: CASSSGAGWTYEQYF
len: 15; v_gene: TRBV25-1; j_gene: TRBJ1-2; d_gene: NA; abundance: NA; CDR3nt: TGTGCCAGCAGTGGATCGCCTAGCGGGAGCCATGGCTACACCTTC; CDR3aa: CASSGSPSGSHGYTF
len: 17; v_gene: TRBV7-2; j_gene: TRBJ2-3; d_gene: TRBD2; abundance: few; CDR3nt: TGTGCCAGCAGCAAGTTAGCGGGGGGACCTAGCACAGATACGCAGTATTTT; CDR3aa: CASSKLAGGPSTDTQYF
len: 15; v_gene: TRBV5-1; j_gene: TRBJ2-7; d_gene: TRBD1; abundance: few; CDR3nt: TGCGCCAGCAGCTGGGGGGACAGGGCGGCCTACGAGCAGTACTTC; CDR3aa: CASSWGDRAAYEQYF
len: 14; v_gene: TRBV12-3/TRBV12-4; j_gene: TRBJ2-7; d_gene: NA; abundance: NA; CDR3nt: TGTGCCAGCAGTCCACGAGGAGCTCTCTACGAGCAGTACTTC; CDR3aa: CASSPRGALYEQYF
len: 16; v_gene: TRBV12-3/TRBV12-4; j_gene: TRBJ2-3; d_gene: NA; abundance: few; CDR3nt: TGTGCCAGCAGTCCAAGCAAGGGACCTTTTTTGCCCCCCCAGTATTTT; CDR3aa: CASSPSKGPFLPPQYF
len: 14; v_gene: TRBV12-3/TRBV12-4; j_gene: TRBJ2-5; d_gene: NA; abundance: few; CDR3nt: TGTGCCAGCAGTTTACGCCCCTCGGAGGAGACCCAGTACTTC; CDR3aa: CASSLRPSEETQYF
len: 19; v_gene: TRBV20-1; j_gene: TRBJ2-3; d_gene: TRBD2; abundance: NA; CDR3nt: TGCAGTGCTAGGGGAACAACGACTACTAGCGGGGAAAACAGGGATACGCAGTATTTT; CDR3aa: CSARGTTTTSGENRDTQYF
len: 11; v_gene: TRBV7-2; j_gene: TRBJ2-3; d_gene: NA; abundance: few; CDR3nt: TGTGCCAGCATCTCGGCAGATACGCAGTATTTT; CDR3aa: CASISADTQYF
len: 13; v_gene: TRBV29-1; j_gene: TRBJ2-7; d_gene: NA; abundance: NA; CDR3nt: TGCAGCGTTGAAGATGGGGCAGCGTACGAGCATTACTTC; CDR3aa: CSVEDGAAYEHYF
len: 11; v_gene: TRBV29-1; j_gene: TRBJ2-7; d_gene: NA; abundance: NA; CDR3nt: TGCAGCGTTGAAGAAGGGTCCGAGCAGTACTTC; CDR3aa: CSVEEGSEQYF
len: 16; v_gene: TRBV11-2; j_gene: TRBJ1-1; d_gene: TRBD1; abundance: few; CDR3nt: TGTGCCAGCAGCCCGACCGGACAGGAAAGGAGCACTGAAGCTTTCTTT; CDR3aa: CASSPTGQERSTEAFF
len: 19; v_gene: TRBV20-1; j_gene: TRBJ1-2; d_gene: NA; abundance: NA; CDR3nt: TGCAGTGCTAGAGAGGGCTTAAGGGGGATGGGCCAATTAAACTATGGCTACACCTTC; CDR3aa: CSAREGLRGMGQLNYGYTF
len: 14; v_gene: TRBV6-1; j_gene: TRBJ1-2; d_gene: NA; abundance: NA; CDR3nt: TGTGCCAGCAGGGGACCGTACACCGACTATGGCTACACCTTC; CDR3aa: CASRGPYTDYGYTF
len: 16; v_gene: TRBV12-3/TRBV12-4; j_gene: TRBJ2-1; d_gene: NA; abundance: few; CDR3nt: TGTGCCAGCAGTTTAGACCAAATACAGGGTTACGATGAGCAGTTCTTC; CDR3aa: CASSLDQIQGYDEQFF
len: 15; v_gene: TRBV7-2; j_gene: TRBJ1-5; d_gene: NA; abundance: few; CDR3nt: TGTGCCAGCAGCTCCGGTAGGGAGCCCAATCAGCCCCAGCATTTT; CDR3aa: CASSSGREPNQPQHF
len: 14; v_gene: TRBV6-6; j_gene: TRBJ2-1; d_gene: NA; abundance: few; CDR3nt: TGTGCCAGCAGTACTGGAGGGGGCGGGAATGAGCAGTTCTTC; CDR3aa: CASSTGGGGNEQFF
len: 13; v_gene: TRBV7-9; j_gene: TRBJ1-6; d_gene: NA; abundance: NA; CDR3nt: TGTGCCAGCAGCTTAGAGACCAATTCACCCCTCCACTTT; CDR3aa: CASSLETNSPLHF
len: 12; v_gene: TRBV20-1; j_gene: TRBJ2-3; d_gene: TRBD2; abundance: NA; CDR3nt: TGCAGTGCTCCGGGGGGATCAGATACGCAGTATTTT; CDR3aa: CSAPGGSDTQYF
len: 13; v_gene: TRBV15; j_gene: TRBJ2-3; d_gene: NA; abundance: few; CDR3nt: TGTGCCACCAGCTCCGACCTGGTAGATACGCAGTATTTT; CDR3aa: CATSSDLVDTQYF
len: 16; v_gene: TRBV27; j_gene: TRBJ2-5; d_gene: TRBD2; abundance: NA; CDR3nt: TGTGCCAGCAGTGGATGGACTAGCGGGACTAGAGAGACCCAGTACTTC; CDR3aa: CASSGWTSGTRETQYF
len: 17; v_gene: TRBV5-8; j_gene: TRBJ2-1; d_gene: NA; abundance: NA; CDR3nt: TGTGCCAGCAACCCGAGGAGGGGGGTTCGCTCCTACAATGAGCAGTTCTTC; CDR3aa: CASNPRRGVRSYNEQFF
len: 16; v_gene: TRBV12-3/TRBV12-4; j_gene: TRBJ2-5; d_gene: NA; abundance: few; CDR3nt: TGTGCCAGCAGTTTAGGGCAGGGAAGGTCCAAGGAGACCCAGTACTTC; CDR3aa: CASSLGQGRSKETQYF
len: 14; v_gene: TRBV11-2; j_gene: TRBJ1-4; d_gene: NA; abundance: few; CDR3nt: TGTGCCAGCAGCTTAGCAGGGAATAGTGAAAAACTGTTTTTT; CDR3aa: CASSLAGNSEKLFF
len: 15; v_gene: TRBV27; j_gene: TRBJ2-7; d_gene: TRBD2; abundance: few; CDR3nt: TGTGCCAGCAGTTTGTTGGCGGGAGTGGGGAACGAGCAGTACTTC; CDR3aa: CASSLLAGVGNEQYF
len: 16; v_gene: TRBV4-1; j_gene: TRBJ2-2; d_gene: TRBD1; abundance: NA; CDR3nt: TGCGCCAGCAGCTTCCTCGGACAGGGTGACACCGGGGAGCTGTTTTTT; CDR3aa: CASSFLGQGDTGELFF
len: 14; v_gene: TRBV29-1; j_gene: TRBJ2-1; d_gene: NA; abundance: few; CDR3nt: TGCAGCGTTGAAGATCCGGGACGCTATTCAGAGCAGTTCTTC; CDR3aa: CSVEDPGRYSEQFF
len: 12; v_gene: TRBV10-3; j_gene: TRBJ2-7; d_gene: TRBD2; abundance: NA; CDR3nt: TGTGCCATCAGTGTAGACGGACTAGCGGGGGAGTTC; CDR3aa: CAISVDGLAGEF
len: 14; v_gene: TRBV28; j_gene: TRBJ2-7; d_gene: NA; abundance: few; CDR3nt: TGTGCCAGCAGTTCAGCAGGGAGGACCTACGAGCAGTACTTC; CDR3aa: CASSSAGRTYEQYF
len: 13; v_gene: TRBV10-3; j_gene: TRBJ2-5; d_gene: NA; abundance: NA; CDR3nt: TGTGCCATCAGGGACCCGCGGGGAGAGACCCAGTACTTC; CDR3aa: CAIRDPRGETQYF
len: 10; v_gene: TRBV20-1; j_gene: TRBJ2-3; d_gene: NA; abundance: NA; CDR3nt: TGCAGTGCCAAAACGGAGACGCAGTATTTT; CDR3aa: CSAKTETQYF
len: 15; v_gene: TRBV24-1; j_gene: TRBJ2-3; d_gene: NA; abundance: few; CDR3nt: TGTGCCACCAGTGATTCCGCGGAGACGGCAGATACGCAGTATTTT; CDR3aa: CATSDSAETADTQYF
len: 10; v_gene: TRBV20-1; j_gene: TRBJ2-5; d_gene: NA; abundance: NA; CDR3nt: TGCAGTGCTGAATGGGAGACCCAGTACTTC; CDR3aa: CSAEWETQYF
len: 13; v_gene: TRBV7-3; j_gene: TRBJ2-5; d_gene: TRBD2; abundance: NA; CDR3nt: TGTGCCAGCAGCATAAGCGGGGCTGGGACCCAGTACTTC; CDR3aa: CASSISGAGTQYF
len: 14; v_gene: TRBV7-2; j_gene: TRBJ1-2; d_gene: NA; abundance: few; CDR3nt: TGTGCCAGCAGCTCAGGGGCGGCGAACTATGGCTACACCTTC; CDR3aa: CASSSGAANYGYTF
len: 15; v_gene: TRBV24-1; j_gene: TRBJ2-5; d_gene: TRBD1; abundance: few; CDR3nt: TGTGCCACCAGTGACCCGACAGGGGGATCAGAGACCCAGTACTTC; CDR3aa: CATSDPTGGSETQYF
len: 15; v_gene: TRBV15; j_gene: TRBJ1-1; d_gene: TRBD1; abundance: NA; CDR3nt: TGTGCCACCAGCAGTCTCCAGGGGGCTTATGGCCTAGCTTTCTTT; CDR3aa: CATSSLQGAYGLAFF
len: 14; v_gene: TRBV9; j_gene: TRBJ2-1; d_gene: TRBD1; abundance: NA; CDR3nt: TGTGCCAGCAGCGTAGGGCGACAGGGCAATGAGCAGTTCTTC; CDR3aa: CASSVGRQGNEQFF
len: 15; v_gene: TRBV19; j_gene: TRBJ2-1; d_gene: NA; abundance: NA; CDR3nt: TGTGCCAGTGCCTCCGACAGGCTGGCCTACAATGAGCAGTTCTTC; CDR3aa: CASASDRLAYNEQFF
len: 16; v_gene: TRBV10-3; j_gene: TRBJ2-3; d_gene: TRBD2; abundance: NA; CDR3nt: TGTGCCATCAGTGACCTAGCGGGGGGGCCAACAGATACGCAGTATTTT; CDR3aa: CAISDLAGGPTDTQYF
len: 13; v_gene: TRBV12-3/TRBV12-4; j_gene: TRBJ2-5; d_gene: NA; abundance: few; CDR3nt: TGTGCCACCGCGCGGGGAGGCTTGGAGACCCAGTACTTC; CDR3aa: CATARGGLETQYF